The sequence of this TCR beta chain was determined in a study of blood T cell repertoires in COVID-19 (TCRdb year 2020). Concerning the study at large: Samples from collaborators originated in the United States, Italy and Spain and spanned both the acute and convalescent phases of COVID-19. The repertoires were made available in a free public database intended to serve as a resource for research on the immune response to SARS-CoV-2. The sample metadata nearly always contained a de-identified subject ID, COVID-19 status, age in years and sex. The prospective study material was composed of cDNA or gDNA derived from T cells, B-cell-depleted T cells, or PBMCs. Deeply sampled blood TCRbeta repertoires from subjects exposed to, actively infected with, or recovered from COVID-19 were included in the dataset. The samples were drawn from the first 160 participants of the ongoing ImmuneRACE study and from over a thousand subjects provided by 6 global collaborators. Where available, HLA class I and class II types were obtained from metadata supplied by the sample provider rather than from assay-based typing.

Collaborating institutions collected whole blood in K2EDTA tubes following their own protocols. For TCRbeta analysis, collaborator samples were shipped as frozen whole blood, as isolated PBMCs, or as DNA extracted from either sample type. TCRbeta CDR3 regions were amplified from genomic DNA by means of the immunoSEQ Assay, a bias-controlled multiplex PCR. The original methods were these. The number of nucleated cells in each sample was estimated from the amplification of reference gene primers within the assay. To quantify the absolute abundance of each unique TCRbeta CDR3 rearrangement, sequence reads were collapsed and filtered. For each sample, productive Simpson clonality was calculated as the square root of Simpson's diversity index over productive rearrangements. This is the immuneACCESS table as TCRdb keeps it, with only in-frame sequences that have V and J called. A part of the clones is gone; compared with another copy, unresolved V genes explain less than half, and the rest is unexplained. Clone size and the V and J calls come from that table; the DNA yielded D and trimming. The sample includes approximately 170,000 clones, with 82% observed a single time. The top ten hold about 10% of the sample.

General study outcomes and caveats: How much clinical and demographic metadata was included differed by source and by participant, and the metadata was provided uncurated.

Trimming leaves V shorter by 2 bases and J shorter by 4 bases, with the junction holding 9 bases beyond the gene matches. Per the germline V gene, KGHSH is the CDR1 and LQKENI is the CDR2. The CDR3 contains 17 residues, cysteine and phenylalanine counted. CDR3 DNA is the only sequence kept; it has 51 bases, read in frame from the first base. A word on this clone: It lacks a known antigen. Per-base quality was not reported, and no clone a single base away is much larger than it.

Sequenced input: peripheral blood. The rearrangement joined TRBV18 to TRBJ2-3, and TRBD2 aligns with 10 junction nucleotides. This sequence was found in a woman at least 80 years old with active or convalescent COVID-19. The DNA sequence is TGTGCCAGCTCACCAGTTAAAACTAGCGGGGCATCAGATACGCAGTATTTT. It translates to CASSPVKTSGASDTQYF. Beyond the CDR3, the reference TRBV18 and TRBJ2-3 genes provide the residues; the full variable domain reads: NAGVMQNPRHLVRRRGQEARLRCSPMKGHSHVYWYRQLPEEGLKFMVYLQKENIIDESGMPKERFSAEFPKEGPSILRIQQVVRGDSAAYFCASSPVKTSGASDTQYFGPGTRLTVL.